This TCR beta chain was documented in a study of T-cell reconstitution after alpha-beta-depleted transplantation in children. This clonotype appeared many times. The antigen is not known. The TCRbeta library incorporated unique molecular identifiers. One entry per CDR3 protein, called by TCRdb with MiXCR from the PCR reads. The sample yields about 590,000 distinct CDR3 sequences, around 13% seen once. The trim removed 6 bases at V and 2 bases at J, leaving 13 bases unmatched. The CDR3 totals 18 residues. Germline V CDR1 and CDR2: MDHEN, SYDVKM. Overall study results and limits: Reported findings indicate that, about two months after transplant, alpha-beta T cells came from several hundred expanded clones, which were derived from non-depleted graft cells.

The chain employs TRBV28 and TRBJ2-1; TRBD2 matches 10 bases. This receptor was obtained from a male patient younger than 18 who had a stem cell transplant for acute myeloid leukemia, so the T cells may come from the graft donor. The sample consisted of PBMCs, mostly from graft donor cells, taken 360 days after TCRalphabeta/CD19-depleted stem cell transplant. Here the CDR3 reads CASSPGLAASRPYNEQFF. DNA of the CDR3: TGTGCCAGCAGCCCAGGACTAGCGGCGTCAAGACCCTACAATGAGCAGTTCTTC.